This TCR beta chain appears in the sequencing data of a study of early T cells in non-severe SARS-CoV-2 infection. In the study overall: With bulk RNA from unsorted whole blood as input, sequencing yielded unpaired chains.

Unique molecular identifiers were added to individual cDNA molecules. Each CDR3 protein gets one entry after TCRdb re-called the 5' RACE reads with MiXCR. The profile shows 80,000 to 100,000 distinct CDR3 sequences, 14% of them singletons. Study-wide points: Comparison of clonotypes with VDJdb favored anti-spike CD8 responses while missing private and CD4 specificities.

The sample holds many counts of this clonotype. What it binds is not known. Trimming left V 4 bases short and J 6 bases short, with 15 bases between. The CDR3 sequence is 14 residues long. This TCR was recovered from an adult who was a healthcare worker with PCR-confirmed SARS-CoV-2 infection or an uninfected control (not recorded which). The chain combines TRBV12-3 or TRBV12-4 with TRBJ1-1; possible D gene TRBD1, 5 bases. What was sequenced was whole blood. DNA for the CDR3: TGTGCCAGCAGTTGGGGGATTTTGGGCGCTGAAGCTTTCTTT. Amino acid sequence: CASSWGILGAEAFF.